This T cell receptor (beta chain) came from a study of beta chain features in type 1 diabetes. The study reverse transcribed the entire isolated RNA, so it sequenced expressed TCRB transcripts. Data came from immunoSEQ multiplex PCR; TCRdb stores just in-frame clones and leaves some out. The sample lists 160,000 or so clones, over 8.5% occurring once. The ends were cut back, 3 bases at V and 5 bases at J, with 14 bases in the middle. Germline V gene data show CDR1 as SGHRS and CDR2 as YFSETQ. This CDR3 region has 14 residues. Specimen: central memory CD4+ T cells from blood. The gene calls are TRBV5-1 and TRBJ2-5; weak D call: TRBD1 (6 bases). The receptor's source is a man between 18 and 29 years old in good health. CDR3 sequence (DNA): TGCGCCAGCAGCTCCCAGGGGATTGGGGAGACCCAGTACTTC. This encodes CASSSQGIGETQYF.